Below, 28 T cell receptor beta chains from the same sample are listed, as sequenced in a study of human T cells and chemical hapten exposure. TCRdb reprocessed the RACE reads via MiXCR and lists one record per CDR3 protein. This table holds about 350,000 distinct CDR3 sequences, more than 5% found once. The time point: patch test 2, 6 weeks after DPC sensitization. Treatment specified: therapeutic diphenylcyclopropenone sensitization with weekly scalp DPC. The sample in question was whole blood, obtained in connection with sensitization to the hapten diphenylcyclopropenone (DPC). The receptor set was obtained from a woman aged 18-35 years with alopecia areata. Some clones in this sample may be carry-over from other donors' samples.

This clonotype was seen a handful of times. The gene calls are TRBV3-1 and TRBJ2-3; 8 nucleotides line up with TRBD2. V lost 1 base and J lost 6; bases outside the gene matches: 6. The CDR3 is 15 amino acids. Germline CDR1 LGHDT, CDR2 YNNKEL (reference sequence). The CDR3 reads CASSQVPTSDDTQYF. The CDR3 DNA follows: TGTGCCAGCAGCCAAGTCCCGACTAGCGACGATACGCAGTATTTT.

The sample holds many counts of this clonotype. This chain joins TRBV6-1 and TRBJ2-3; 10 bases agree with TRBD2. CDR1 MNHNS and CDR2 SASEGT come from the germline V gene. The CDR3 has 18 residues. With 6 bases clipped from V and 0 bases from J, the junction kept 12 bases outside the gene matches. The CDR3 protein is CASSQGASGGASTDTQYF. The CDR3, as DNA: TGTGCCAGCAGCCAGGGAGCTAGCGGGGGAGCTAGCACAGATACGCAGTATTTT.

This clonotype was detected many times. The gene calls are TRBV9 and TRBJ2-3, with D unclear. The CDR3 loop spans 14 amino acids. Trimming removed 3 bases from V and 6 bases from J, with 14 bases in between. Germline CDR1 and CDR2: SGDLS and YYNGEE. The CDR3 DNA sequence: TGTGCCAGCAGCGCCAACCTCGAACCTGATACGCAGTATTTT. It yields the protein CASSANLEPDTQYF.

The chain uses TRBV12-3 or TRBV12-4 and TRBJ2-5; D uncertain. V lost 6 bases and J 2 bases, leaving 19 bases between the germline ends. The CDR3 totals 16 residues. The CDR3, as DNA: TGTGCCAGCAGCCCAACCCAAGGGATAAGGCAAGAGACCCAGTACTTC. This codes for CASSPTQGIRQETQYF.

This clonotype was seen ten or more times. V and J are TRBV6-5 and TRBJ2-1, with D tentatively TRBD1 (5 bases). Per germline, CDR1 MNHEY and CDR2 SVGAGI. Trimming stripped 1 base from V and 8 bases from J, with 12 bases between. CDR3 length equals 14 residues. For the CDR3, the DNA is TGTGCCAGCAGTTACTATCAGGGCGTGGATGAGCAGTTCTTC. Its protein is CASSYYQGVDEQFF.

This clonotype came up a few times. The V call is TRBV7-9, the J call TRBJ2-7; 10 bases align to TRBD1. V was clipped by 6 bases and J by 4 bases; unmatched bases: 12. CDR1 and CDR2 from the germline V gene are SEHNR and FQNEAQ (reference sequence). The CDR3 sequence is 16 residues long. This CDR3 is CASSPKTGGMLYEQYF. The CDR3 coding sequence is TGTGCCAGCAGTCCCAAGACAGGGGGCATGTTGTACGAGCAGTACTTC.

This clonotype was seen many times. The chain uses TRBV3-1 and TRBJ2-5; TRBD2 aligns across 7 bases. The CDR3 is made up of 15 amino acids. V lost 5 bases to trimming and J lost 2 bases; unmatched junction nucleotides: 8. Germline V lookup: CDR1 LGHDT, CDR2 YNNKEL (reference sequence). The CDR3 bases are TGTGCCAGCAGCGGACGGACTAGGAGGCAAGAGACCCAGTACTTC. Translating it yields CASSGRTRRQETQYF.

This clonotype occurred a few times. This chain links TRBV5-6 with TRBJ2-2; tentatively, D is TRBD2 (6 bases). V was clipped by 0 bases and J by 4 bases, with 16 bases between them. Looked up from germline, CDR1 is SGHDT and CDR2 is YYEEEE. The CDR3 consists of 17 residues. CDR3 coding DNA: TGTGCCAGCAGCTTGGAGGAATGGTGGCGGGGCACCGGGGAGCTGTTTTTT. Its protein is CASSLEEWWRGTGELFF.

Only a few counts were recorded for this clonotype. The chain carries TRBV3-1 and TRBJ1-2; the D is unclear. V was shortened by 1 base and J by 7 bases, with 10 bases between the two germline ends. The CDR3 consists of 13 residues. Germline CDR1 reads LGHDT; CDR2 reads YNNKEL (reference sequence). The CDR3 DNA sequence: TGTGCCAGCAGCCAAGCTGACATTACTGGCTACACCTTC. Protein sequence: CASSQADITGYTF.

This clonotype was counted a few times. The gene calls are TRBV24-1 and TRBJ2-2; 7 bases map to TRBD1. Germline V gene sequence: CDR1 KGHDR, CDR2 SFDVKD. V lost 3 bases to trimming and J lost 6 bases; unmatched junction nucleotides: 3. The CDR3 loop spans 14 amino acids. For the CDR3, the DNA is TGTGCCACCAGTGATCCACAGGGGTCCGGGGAGCTGTTTTTT. Its translation: CATSDPQGSGELFF.

Many counts were recorded for this clonotype. The V call is TRBV12-3 or TRBV12-4, the J call TRBJ1-6, with D uncertain. The V end lost 3 bases, the J end lost 8 bases, and 32 bases lay between the germline ends. CDR3 size: 21 residues. The DNA for the CDR3 is TGTGCCAGCAGTTTGGGCCGCAAAGGAGCCTACCCCTCCGGGAGGGATTCACCCCTCCACTTT. Amino acids: CASSLGRKGAYPSGRDSPLHF.

The chain links TRBV4-3 to TRBJ1-2, with 8 bases identical to TRBD1. CDR1 is LGHNA and CDR2 is YSLEER in the germline V gene. V dropped 0 bases and J dropped 6; count of bases not matched to a gene: 9. The CDR3 consists of 16 residues. The CDR3 nucleotides are TGCGCCAGCAGCCAAGAGAGACGGACAGGGACGAATGGCTACACCTTC. It translates to CASSQERRTGTNGYTF.

This clonotype was counted at least ten times. The chain has TRBV9 and TRBJ1-4; D is unclear. Deletions cut 4 bases from V and 3 bases from J, with 16 bases between. Germline assignment: CDR1 SGDLS and CDR2 YYNGEE. The CDR3 runs 16 residues. The CDR3 spells CASSPHFLEANEKLFF. CDR3 in DNA: TGTGCCAGCAGCCCCCATTTTTTAGAGGCTAATGAAAAACTGTTTTTT.

This clonotype has at least ten counts. The V gene is TRBV6-2 or TRBV6-3, the J gene TRBJ1-1; D is possibly TRBD1 (6 bases). CDR1 is MNHEY and CDR2 is SVGEGT in the germline V gene. Trimming removed 7 bases at V and 6 bases at J, with 18 bases between. The CDR3 has 14 amino acids. The DNA of the CDR3 is TGTGCCAGCACTCTCTCAGTGGGGGCCTCTGAAGCTTTCTTT. Protein sequence: CASTLSVGASEAFF.

V gene TRBV6-5 combines with J gene TRBJ1-6, with 8 bases lining up with TRBD1. Trimming cost V 0 bases and J 3 bases; bases outside gene matches: 4. Per germline, CDR1 MNHEY and CDR2 SVGAGI. This CDR3 comprises 17 residues. This chain's CDR3 is CASSYSTGAGYNSPLHF. DNA for the CDR3: TGTGCCAGCAGTTACTCGACAGGGGCTGGCTATAATTCACCCCTCCACTTT.

This clonotype was observed a handful of times. This sequence joins TRBV5-1 and TRBJ1-5, with D possibly TRBD1 on 5 matching bases. The V gene's germline CDR1 is SGHRS and CDR2 YFSETQ. This CDR3 spans 15 amino acids. Trimming shortened V by 0 bases and J by 7 bases, and 14 bases separated the two germline ends. The CDR3 DNA is TGCGCCAGCAGCTTGGATACAGGCCCTAGACAGCCCCAGCATTTT. Residues: CASSLDTGPRQPQHF.

V usage is TRBV6-2 or TRBV6-3 and J usage is TRBJ1-6; 7 bases agree with TRBD1. CDR3 length: 13 residues. Germline values: CDR1 MNHEY, CDR2 SVGEGT. The V gene end was trimmed by 4 bases and the J gene end by 15 bases; junction bases not matched to a gene: 9. CDR3 region: CASSSGQDSVLHF. Here the CDR3 DNA reads TGTGCCAGCAGTTCCGGACAGGACTCGGTCCTCCACTTT.

The chain joins TRBV5-1 to TRBJ2-7; no definite D call. V was cut by 5 bases and J by 0 bases, with 6 bases left in between. CDR1 is SGHRS and CDR2 is YFSETQ in the germline V gene. CDR3 length: 12 residues. The CDR3 here is CASRQDSYEQYF. The CDR3 nucleotides read TGCGCCAGCAGGCAGGACTCCTACGAGCAGTACTTC.

The V call is TRBV4-1, the J call TRBJ2-1; 10 nucleotides match TRBD2. The V gene end was trimmed by 4 bases and the J gene end by 12 bases; junction bases not matched to a gene: 15. This CDR3 spans 16 amino acids. The V gene's germline CDR1 is MGHRA and CDR2 YSYEKL. In nucleotides, the CDR3 is TGCGCCAGCAGCCCGGGGCTAGCGGGGGCCCAGCCCAGGCAGTTCTTC. It encodes CASSPGLAGAQPRQFF.

This clonotype has more than one count but fewer than ten. The chain links TRBV7-2 to TRBJ1-1; TRBD1 is a possible D gene (6 bases). The CDR3 is 14 residues long. Germline lookup yields CDR1 SGHTA and CDR2 FQGNSA. V lost 1 base and J 5 bases, leaving 11 bases between the germline ends. The CDR3 DNA follows: TGTGCCAGCAGCTTAGGGGGGGCGCGGACTGAAGCTTTCTTT. This codes for CASSLGGARTEAFF.

This clonotype has ten or more counts. This chain connects TRBV13 to TRBJ2-7; the D gene could be TRBD1 or TRBD2 (5 bases each). V was pared by 3 bases and J by 7 bases, with 13 bases between. The CDR3 has 13 amino acids. CDR1 and CDR2 (germline): PRHDT, FYEKMQ (reference sequence). The CDR3 sequence is CASSFGTVGEQYF. In nucleotides, the CDR3 is TGTGCCAGCAGCTTCGGGACCGTGGGGGAGCAGTACTTC.

This clonotype was observed a few times. The V and J genes are TRBV2 and TRBJ1-2; D may be TRBD1 (5 bases). CDR1 is SNHLY and CDR2 is FYNNEI in the germline V gene. The CDR3 loop spans 15 amino acids. Trimming took off 6 bases at V and 1 base at J, with 15 bases between the two ends. The CDR3 DNA is TGTGCCAGCAGGAAGGGTCAGGGCCATAACTATGGCTACACCTTC. It yields the protein CASRKGQGHNYGYTF. Full variable domain (remainder filled in from reference TRBV2 and TRBJ1-2): EPEVTQTPSHQVTQMGQEVILRCVPISNHLYFYWYRQILGQKVEFLVSFYNNEISEKSEIFDDQFSVERPDGSNFTLKIRSTKLEDSAMYFCASRKGQGHNYGYTFGSGTRLTVV.

This clonotype was counted many times. This chain uses TRBV6-5 with TRBJ1-1, with 8 bases matching TRBD1. Germline V gene data show CDR1 as MNHEY and CDR2 as SVGAGI. V shed 6 bases, J shed 4 bases, and the junction held 10 bases outside the gene matches. The CDR3 covers 15 residues. Written as DNA, the CDR3 is TGTGCCAGCAGCCGCGACAGGGGAGAGGTCACTGAAGCTTTCTTT. Translation: CASSRDRGEVTEAFF.

This rearrangement joins TRBV6-2 or TRBV6-3 to TRBJ2-7; 9 bases match TRBD1. The V gene's germline CDR1 is MNHEY and CDR2 SVGEGT. Germline trimming cut 7 bases from V and 4 bases from J; bases unmatched to any gene: 14. The CDR3 contains 16 residues. In nucleotides, the CDR3 is TGTGCCAGCACCATCCTCCCCCCTGGACAGGGGTACGAGCAGTACTTC. This codes for CASTILPPGQGYEQYF.

This clonotype has more than one count but fewer than ten. V is TRBV6-6 and J is TRBJ2-7; 7 bases match TRBD1. The CDR3 is made up of 12 amino acids. Germline-derived CDR1 and CDR2 are MNHNY and SVGAGI (reference sequence). Trimming at V came to 6 bases and at J to 3 bases, leaving 2 bases not matched to a gene. The CDR3 nucleotides read TGTGCCAGCAGACAGGGGATCTACGAGCAGTACTTC. Its translation is CASRQGIYEQYF.

This clonotype has just a few counts. V usage is TRBV27 and J usage is TRBJ2-5; possible D gene TRBD1, 5 bases. The CDR3 runs 14 residues. Germline CDR1 is MNHEY and CDR2 is SMNVEV (reference sequence). V was shortened by 1 base and J by 1 base, with 7 bases between the two germline ends. The CDR3, as DNA: TGTGCCAGCAGTTTATTGGGGCTCCAAGAGACCCAGTACTTC. It encodes CASSLLGLQETQYF.

The table lists this clonotype with many counts. This chain links TRBV6-2 or TRBV6-3 with TRBJ2-1; D not resolved. The germline V gene has CDR1 MNHEY and CDR2 SVGEGT. This CDR3 comprises 12 residues. V lost 0 bases and J lost 12, with 9 bases in between. CDR3 coding DNA: TGTGCCAGCAGTTACTCAGGGCAGAGGCAGTTCTTC. Translating gives CASSYSGQRQFF.

There are a few counts of this clonotype. The chain combines TRBV10-3 with TRBJ2-5; D is perhaps TRBD1 (6 bases). Germline V gives CDR1 ENHRY, CDR2 SYGVKD. The CDR3 has 15 residues. V lost 5 bases, J lost 4 bases, and 17 bases lay in between. The CDR3, as DNA: TGTGCCATCAGTCTACAGGGATCCGGAGCAGAGACCCAGTACTTC. This encodes CAISLQGSGAETQYF.